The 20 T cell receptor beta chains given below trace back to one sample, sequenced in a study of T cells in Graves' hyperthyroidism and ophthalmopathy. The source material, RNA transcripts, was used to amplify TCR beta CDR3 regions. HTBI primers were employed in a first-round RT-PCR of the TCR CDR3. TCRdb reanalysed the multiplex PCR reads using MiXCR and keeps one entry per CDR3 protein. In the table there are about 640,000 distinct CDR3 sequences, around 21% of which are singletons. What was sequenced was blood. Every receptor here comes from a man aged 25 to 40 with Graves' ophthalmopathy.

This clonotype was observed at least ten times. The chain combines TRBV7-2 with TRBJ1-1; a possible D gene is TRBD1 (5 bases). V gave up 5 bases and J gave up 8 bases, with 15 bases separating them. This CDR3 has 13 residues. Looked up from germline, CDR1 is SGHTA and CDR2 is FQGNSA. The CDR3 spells CASSPSGGLEAFF. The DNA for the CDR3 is TGTGCCAGCAGCCCTAGCGGGGGATTGGAAGCTTTCTTT.

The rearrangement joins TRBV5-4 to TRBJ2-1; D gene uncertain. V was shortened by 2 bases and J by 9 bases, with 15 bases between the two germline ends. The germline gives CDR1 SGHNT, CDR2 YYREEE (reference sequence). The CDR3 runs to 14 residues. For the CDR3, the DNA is TGTGCCAGCAGCTTAGACTCTCCCTCGGGTGAGCAGTTCTTC. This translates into CASSLDSPSGEQFF.

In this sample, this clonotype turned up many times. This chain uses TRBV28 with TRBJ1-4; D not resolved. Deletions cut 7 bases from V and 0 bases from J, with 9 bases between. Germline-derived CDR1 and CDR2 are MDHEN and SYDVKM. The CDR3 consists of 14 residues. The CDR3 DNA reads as TGTGCCAGCACTGACACTACAACTAATGAAAAACTGTTTTTT. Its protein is CASTDTTTNEKLFF.

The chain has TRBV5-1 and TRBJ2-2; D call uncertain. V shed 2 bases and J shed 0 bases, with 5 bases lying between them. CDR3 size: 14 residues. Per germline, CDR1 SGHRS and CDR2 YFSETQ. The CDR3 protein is CASSFLSNTGELFF. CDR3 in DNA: TGCGCCAGCAGCTTTTTATCGAACACCGGGGAGCTGTTTTTT.

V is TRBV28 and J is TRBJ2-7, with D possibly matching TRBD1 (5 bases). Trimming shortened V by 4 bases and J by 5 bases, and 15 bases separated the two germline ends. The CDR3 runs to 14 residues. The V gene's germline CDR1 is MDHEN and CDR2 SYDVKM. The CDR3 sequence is CASSSPSRVHEQYF. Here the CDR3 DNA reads TGTGCCAGCAGTTCGCCGAGCAGGGTCCACGAGCAGTACTTC.

This chain's CDR3 is CASSSYGTGKKETQYF. In DNA, the CDR3 is TGTGCCAGCAGTTCGTACGGGACAGGGAAGAAAGAGACCCAGTACTTC. V usage is TRBV27 and J usage is TRBJ2-5, with 9 nucleotides matching TRBD1. V trimming: 4 bases; J trimming: 3 bases; junction bases outside the gene matches: 9. CDR3 length equals 16 residues. Germline values: CDR1 MNHEY, CDR2 SMNVEV (reference sequence).

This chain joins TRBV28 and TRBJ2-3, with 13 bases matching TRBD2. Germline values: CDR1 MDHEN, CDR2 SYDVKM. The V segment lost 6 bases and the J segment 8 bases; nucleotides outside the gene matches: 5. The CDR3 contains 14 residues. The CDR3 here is CASSRTSGRGTQYF. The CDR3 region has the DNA TGTGCCAGCAGCCGGACTAGCGGGAGAGGTACGCAGTATTTT.

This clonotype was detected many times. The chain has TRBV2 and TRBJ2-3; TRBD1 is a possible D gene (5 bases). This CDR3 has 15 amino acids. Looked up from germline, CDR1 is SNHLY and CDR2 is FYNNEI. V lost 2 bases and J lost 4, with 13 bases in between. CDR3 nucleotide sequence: TGTGCCAGCAGTGAACAGGGCCTGGTGGCAGATACGCAGTATTTT. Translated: CASSEQGLVADTQYF.

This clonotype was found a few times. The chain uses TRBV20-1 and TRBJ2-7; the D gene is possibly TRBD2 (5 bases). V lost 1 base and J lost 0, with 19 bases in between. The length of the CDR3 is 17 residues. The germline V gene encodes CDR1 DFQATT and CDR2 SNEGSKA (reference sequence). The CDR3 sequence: CSARAGMGNTFSYEQYF. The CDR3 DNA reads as TGCAGTGCTAGAGCGGGGATGGGAAACACTTTCTCCTACGAGCAGTACTTC.

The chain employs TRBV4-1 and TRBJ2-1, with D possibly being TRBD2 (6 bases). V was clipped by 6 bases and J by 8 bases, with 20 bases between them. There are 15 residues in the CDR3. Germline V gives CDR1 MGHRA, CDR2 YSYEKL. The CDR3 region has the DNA TGCGCCAGCAGGCCAGCGGGCCCCCCCGGCGATGAGCAGTTCTTC. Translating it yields CASRPAGPPGDEQFF.

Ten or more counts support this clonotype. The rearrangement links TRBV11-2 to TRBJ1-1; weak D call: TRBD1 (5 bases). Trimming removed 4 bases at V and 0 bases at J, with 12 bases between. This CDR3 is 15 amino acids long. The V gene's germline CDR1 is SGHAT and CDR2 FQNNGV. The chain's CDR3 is CASSSRQLMNTEAFF. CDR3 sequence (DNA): TGTGCCAGCAGCTCCCGACAGTTAATGAACACTGAAGCTTTCTTT.

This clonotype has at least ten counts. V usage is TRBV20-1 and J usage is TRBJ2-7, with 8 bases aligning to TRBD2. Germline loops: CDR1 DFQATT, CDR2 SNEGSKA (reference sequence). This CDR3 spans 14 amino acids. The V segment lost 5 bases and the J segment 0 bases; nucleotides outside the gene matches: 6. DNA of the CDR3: TGCAGTGCTGCTAGCGGGCCGATCTCCTACGAGCAGTACTTC. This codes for CSAASGPISYEQYF.

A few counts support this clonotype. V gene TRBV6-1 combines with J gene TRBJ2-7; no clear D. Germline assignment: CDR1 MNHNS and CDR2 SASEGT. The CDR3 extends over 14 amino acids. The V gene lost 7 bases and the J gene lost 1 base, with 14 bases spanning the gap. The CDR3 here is CASIRTDGSYEQYF. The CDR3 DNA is TGTGCCAGCATTCGGACCGATGGATCCTACGAGCAGTACTTC.

The CDR3 sequence is CASSSGTVSGELFF. The DNA for the CDR3 is TGTGCCAGCAGTTCGGGGACAGTGTCCGGGGAGCTGTTTTTT. The genes are TRBV7-3 and TRBJ2-2, with TRBD1 matching over 7 bases. The CDR3 covers 14 residues. Germline CDR1 SGHTA, CDR2 FQGTGA. Trimming removed 6 bases from V and 6 bases from J; junction bases left unmatched: 7.

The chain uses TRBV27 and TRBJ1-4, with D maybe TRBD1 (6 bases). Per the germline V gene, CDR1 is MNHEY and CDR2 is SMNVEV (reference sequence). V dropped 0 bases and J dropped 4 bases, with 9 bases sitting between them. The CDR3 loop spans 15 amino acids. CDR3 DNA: TGTGCCAGCAGTTTATCAGGGGGTATTAATGAAAAACTGTTTTTT. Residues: CASSLSGGINEKLFF.

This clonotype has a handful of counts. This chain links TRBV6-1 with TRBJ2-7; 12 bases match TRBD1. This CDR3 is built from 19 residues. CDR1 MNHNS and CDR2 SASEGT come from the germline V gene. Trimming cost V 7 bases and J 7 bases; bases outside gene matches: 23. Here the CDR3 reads CASIPGRHNRDRGLREQYF. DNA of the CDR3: TGTGCCAGCATTCCGGGTCGTCATAACCGGGACAGGGGGCTTCGGGAGCAGTACTTC.

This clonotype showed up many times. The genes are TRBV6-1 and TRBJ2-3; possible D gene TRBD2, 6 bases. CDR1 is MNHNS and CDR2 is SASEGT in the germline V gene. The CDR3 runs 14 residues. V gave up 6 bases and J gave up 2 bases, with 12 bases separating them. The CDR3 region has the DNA TGTGCCAGCAGAAGGACTACCCTCACAGATACGCAGTATTTT. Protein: CASRRTTLTDTQYF.

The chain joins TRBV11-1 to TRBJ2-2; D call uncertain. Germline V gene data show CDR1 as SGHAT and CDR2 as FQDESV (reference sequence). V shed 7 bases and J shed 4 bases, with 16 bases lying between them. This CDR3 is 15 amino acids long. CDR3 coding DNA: TGTGCCAGCAAGAAGGATCCCCTGGGCACCGGGGAGCTGTTTTTT. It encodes CASKKDPLGTGELFF.

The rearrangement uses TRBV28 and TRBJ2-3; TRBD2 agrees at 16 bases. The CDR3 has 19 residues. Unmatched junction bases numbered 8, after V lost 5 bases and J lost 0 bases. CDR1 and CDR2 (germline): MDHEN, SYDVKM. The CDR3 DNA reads TGTGCCAGCAGTCGGGGACAGGGACTAGCGGGAGGGAGCACAGATACGCAGTATTTT. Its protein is CASSRGQGLAGGSTDTQYF.

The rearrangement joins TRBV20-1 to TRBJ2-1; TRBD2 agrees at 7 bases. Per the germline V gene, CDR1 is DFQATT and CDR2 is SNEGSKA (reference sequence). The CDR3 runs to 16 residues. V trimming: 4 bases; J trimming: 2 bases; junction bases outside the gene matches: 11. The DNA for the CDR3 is TGCAGTGCTACAAGGACTAGTCTCGGTACCTACAATGAGCAGTTCTTC. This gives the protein CSATRTSLGTYNEQFF.